The 2 T cell receptor beta chains below all came from one sample that was sequenced in a study of response to subunit inactivated influenza vaccine. Via MiXCR, TCRdb re-called the RT-PCR reads, giving one row per CDR3 protein. The sample gives 150,000 to 200,000 distinct CDR3 sequences, 11% of which show up once; under 15% is in the top ten. The specimen comprised non-naive T cells sorted from PBMCs, sampled 35 to 45 days after vaccination. The receptor set was obtained from a man aged 50 to 60 who received an inactivated influenza vaccine.

This clonotype was seen a handful of times. The chain has TRBV2 and TRBJ2-7; D gene uncertain. Germline V lookup: CDR1 SNHLY, CDR2 FYNNEI. Trimming took off 5 bases at V and 0 bases at J, with 17 bases between the two ends. This CDR3 is 16 amino acids long. The CDR3 spells CASSPEMFRSSYEQYF. The CDR3 DNA sequence: TGTGCCAGCAGTCCTGAAATGTTTCGGAGCTCCTACGAGCAGTACTTC.

The rearrangement joins TRBV15 to TRBJ1-2, with D unresolved. Germline V lookup: CDR1 LNHNV, CDR2 YYDKDF (reference sequence). Trimming took off 0 bases at V and 0 bases at J, with 11 bases between the two ends. This CDR3 comprises 16 residues. The CDR3 bases are TGTGCCACCAGCAGAGACCGTCTTCTCTCTAACTATGGCTACACCTTC. Its translation is CATSRDRLLSNYGYTF. The variable domain in full, with the rest retrieved from reference TRBV15 and TRBJ1-2, is DAMVIQNPRYQVTQFGKPVTLSCSQTLNHNVMYWYQQKSSQAPKLLFHYYDKDFNNEADTPDNFQSRRPNTSFCFLDIRSPGLGDTAMYLCATSRDRLLSNYGYTFGSGTRLTVV.